Each of the 6 T cell receptor beta chains below was sequenced from the same sample in a study of blood T cell repertoires in COVID-19. Generated by immunoSEQ multiplex PCR, the TCRdb table keeps only in-frame clones and is missing some. The sample has 30,000 or so clones; under 85% are singletons. Sequencing was performed on peripheral blood. The receptors derive from an elderly man with acute or convalescent COVID-19.

V gene TRBV7-9 combines with J gene TRBJ1-1; no clear D gene. This CDR3 is 12 amino acids long. Trimming pared 2 bases from V and 5 bases from J, leaving 6 bases between. Germline CDR1 reads SEHNR; CDR2 reads FQNEAQ (reference sequence). CDR3 sequence reads: CASSLIATEAFF. The CDR3 nucleotides read TGTGCCAGCAGCTTAATCGCGACTGAAGCTTTCTTT.

This clone was observed a few times. This rearrangement joins TRBV5-8 to TRBJ2-3, with 8 bases aligning to TRBD2. In germline, CDR1 is SGHTS, CDR2 YDEGEE. The CDR3 consists of 14 residues. Trimming removed 4 bases from V and 5 bases from J; junction bases left unmatched: 6. CDR3 residues: CASSRGGRRDTQYF. For the CDR3, the DNA is TGTGCCAGCAGCCGGGGGGGCCGGAGAGATACGCAGTATTTT.

The CDR3 spells CSVEILAGFGSTDTQYF. CDR3 bases: TGCAGCGTTGAAATACTAGCGGGGTTTGGAAGCACAGATACGCAGTATTTT. V is TRBV29-1 and J is TRBJ2-3, with 10 bases lining up with TRBD2. This CDR3 has 17 residues. The germline CDR1 and CDR2 sequences are SQVTM and ANQGSEA. J gave up 0 bases and V 2 bases, and 8 bases lay outside the gene matches.

In DNA form, the CDR3 reads TGCAGTGCTAGTGCATCTGGGGCCAACGTCCTGACTTTC. It yields the protein CSASASGANVLTF. The chain links TRBV20-1 to TRBJ2-6, with D uncertain. The CDR3 has 13 residues. The germline CDR1 and CDR2 sequences are DFQATT and SNEGSKA (reference sequence). Between the trimmed V and J ends, which lost 3 bases and 1 base, there was a span of 4 bases.

The rearrangement joins TRBV14 to TRBJ2-3, with a possible D match to TRBD1 (6 bases). This CDR3 spans 13 amino acids. Between the trimmed V and J ends, which lost 1 base and 11 bases, there was a span of 13 bases. Germline CDR1 is SGHDN and CDR2 is FVKESK. CDR3 loop: CASSQAPVGGQYF. The CDR3 region has the DNA TGTGCCAGCAGCCAAGCCCCAGTAGGGGGGCAGTATTTT.

The V and J genes are TRBV10-3 and TRBJ2-3; 7 bases line up with TRBD1. The J segment lost 0 bases and the V segment lost 6 bases, leaving 3 bases of the junction unmatched. The CDR3 has 14 residues. The germline V gene has CDR1 ENHRY and CDR2 SYGVKD. The DNA of the CDR3 is TGTGCCATCAGGGGGACAGCAAGCACAGATACGCAGTATTTT. This translates into CAIRGTASTDTQYF.